This entry describes one T cell receptor (beta chain). Profiled with immunoSEQ multiplex PCR; TCRdb holds only in-frame clones, not every one. The sample gives under 100,000 clones, 96% of which show up once; approximately 1.3% is in the top ten. CDR1 is MNHEY and CDR2 is SMNVEV in the germline V gene (reference sequence). This CDR3 has 16 residues. V dropped 4 bases and J dropped 0 bases, with 14 bases sitting between them. This sample was taken from a study of cytomegalovirus exposure and HLA in healthy donors. The source material was PBMCs. V and J are TRBV27 and TRBJ2-3; possibly TRBD1 for D (5 bases). This receptor was obtained from a woman aged 18-29 years in good health and CMV-seronegative. The CDR3 region has the DNA TGTGCCAGCAGTTCGATTTGGACATCTAGCACAGATACGCAGTATTTT. Encoded protein: CASSSIWTSSTDTQYF.